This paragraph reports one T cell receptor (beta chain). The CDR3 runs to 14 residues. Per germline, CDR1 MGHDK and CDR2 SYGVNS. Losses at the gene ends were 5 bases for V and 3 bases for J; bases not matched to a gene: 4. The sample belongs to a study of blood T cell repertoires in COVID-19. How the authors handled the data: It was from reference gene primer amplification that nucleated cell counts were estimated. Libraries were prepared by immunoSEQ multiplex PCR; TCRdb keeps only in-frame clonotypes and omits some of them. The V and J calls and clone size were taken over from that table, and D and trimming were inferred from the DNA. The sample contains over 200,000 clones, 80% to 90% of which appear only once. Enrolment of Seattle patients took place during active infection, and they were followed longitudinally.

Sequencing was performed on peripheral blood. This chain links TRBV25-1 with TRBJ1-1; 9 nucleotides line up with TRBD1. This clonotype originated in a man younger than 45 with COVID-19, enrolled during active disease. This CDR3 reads CASSPDRGDTEAFF. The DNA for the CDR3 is TGTGCCAGCAGTCCGGACAGGGGAGACACTGAAGCTTTCTTT.